Sequencing of this TCR beta chain was carried out in a study of control samples from healthy donors and cancer patients (dated by TCRdb to about 2020). Libraries came from the immunoSEQ multiplex PCR assay. In TCRdb, the immuneACCESS table is reduced to in-frame sequences with V and J assigned. These tables do not hold every clone; where another copy was compared, an unresolved V gene accounts for under half, and the others remain unexplained. The sample table shows approximately 130,000 clones, and more than 70% are seen once. The ten most abundant clones make up 2.9% of the sample. Trimming takes 7 bases from V and 4 bases from J, and the germline ends sit 13 bases apart. From the cysteine through the phenylalanine, the CDR3 covers 13 amino acids. The entry retains the CDR3 DNA only, 39 bases that are in frame from base 1. The germline V gene provides CDR1 MDHEN and CDR2 SYDVKM. In its sample, this clone was seen once. No cognate antigen has been identified for it. One base away there is no much larger clone; base qualities are not given.

This TCR was recovered from a man aged 60 to 75 in good health. The sample was blood. The chain links TRBV28 with TRBJ1-2; tentative D gene TRBD1, with 6 bases matching. The bases read TGTGCCAGCACCCTGGACAGACCCTATGGCTACACCTTC. This yields the protein CASTLDRPYGYTF.